This entry is about one T cell receptor (beta chain). This clonotype was seen ten or more times. It has no known antigen specificity. There are no base qualities to consult, and no much larger clone falls within one base. Taken from cysteine to phenylalanine, the CDR3 has 14 residues. Only the CDR3 DNA stays, 42 bases, in frame from base 1. CDR1 is given as PRHDT and CDR2 as FYEKMQ, both from the germline V gene (reference sequence). V is cut back by 5 bases and J by 5 bases, with 4 bases in the junction unmatched. The method was PCR. TCRdb lists the instrument as Illumina HiSeq 4000. Preparation of bulk TCR libraries followed a previously described approach, with the TCR primers listed in Table S5. The Qiagen AllPrep DNA/RNA kit was used to purify total RNA. Reads from multiple sequencing runs of the same library were pooled before analysis. The published analysis was carried out like this. Reads were retained only if an exact TCR constant sequence was present, and the retained reads were trimmed to 150 nt and grouped according to their 12-nt molecular barcodes. Reads in each barcode group were sub-clustered using a 15% Levenshtein threshold, and a quality-weighted consensus sequence was built for each RNA molecule. Non-functional sequences were filtered out, along with any lower-count sequence sitting one edit away from another sequence. Based on fitting two negative binomial distributions, any barcode sub-cluster with under 20% of the maximum read count was discarded. Starting from the raw public reads, TCRdb applied fastp trimming at Q25, assembled clones with MiXCR and retained in-frame beta chains. Rows with one shared CDR3 protein collapse into an entry with the most common genes and DNA. The V and J calls, along with clone size, are taken from TCRdb and not from the paper's own processing. The sample records roughly 65,000 distinct CDR3 sequences, around a sixth of which are singletons. The leading ten clones occupy approximately 1.5% of the sample.

Libraries of naive CD8 T cells were generated from around 20,000 to 1,000,000 sorted cells, with 10%, 30% or 50% of the purified RNA used. On a BD FACSAria II, naive CD8 T cells were FACS-sorted as CD8+CD4-CCR7+CD45RA+ and collected into RLT Plus buffer. To test detection sensitivity, Jurkat RNA equal to about nine TCR copies was added to samples of about 20,000-1,000,000 naive CD8 T cells. CD8 T cells were enriched with RosetteSep CD8+ T Cell Enrichment Cocktail and Ficoll-Paque, followed by ACK red cell lysis. The sample is drawn from a study of molecular identifiers for immune sequencing clone quantification (dated by TCRdb to the late 2010s). About the full investigation: In a replicate experiment, RNA from roughly 20,000 or 100,000 naive CD8 T cells was split into five aliquots, four of which were sequenced. This methods study used CD8 T cells to benchmark TCR RNA copy counting and molecular-identifier clustering-based TCR repertoire sequencing (MIDCIRS).

Overall study results and their limits: The naive libraries included spiked-in Jurkat TCR RNA (about ten copies' worth), and this Jurkat TCR RNA is not part of the donor repertoire. Modeling gave around 3.3 recovered TCR RNA copies per cell versus around 10 by digital PCR, implying approximately 30% capture efficiency. Highly expanded clone sizes could be underestimated because identical TCR molecules may share a barcode. Clones above 20 RNA copies held over 97% of molecules in CMV-specific effector cells but under 1% in naive cells. When barcode sub-clustering was left out, chimeric consensus sequences inflated TCR diversity, with chimeras reaching as high as 47%. Spiked-in Jurkat TCR RNA equal to a single cell's worth was reported to be detectable even within 1,200,000 naive CD8 T cells.

The TCR comes from a human donor in good health. Some libraries in this study had Jurkat cell RNA spiked in. Sequencing was performed on naive CD8+ T cells from blood, with Jurkat cell RNA spiked in. Per the publication, the cell subset or site label means: FACS-sorted CD8+CD4-CCR7+CD45RA+ naive T cells. This chain joins TRBV13 to TRBJ2-2; TRBD1 aligns with 8 central bases. The CDR3 amino acid sequence is: CASSPYRGTGELFF. Here is the DNA: TGTGCCAGCAGCCCTTACAGGGGGACCGGGGAGCTGTTTTTT. When the CDR3 is completed using the reference TRBV13 and TRBJ2-2 genes on either side, the full variable domain is AAGVIQSPRHLIKEKRETATLKCYPIPRHDTVYWYQQGPGQDPQFLISFYEKMQSDKGSIPDRFSAQQFSDYHSELNMSSLELGDSALYFCASSPYRGTGELFFGEGSRLTVL.